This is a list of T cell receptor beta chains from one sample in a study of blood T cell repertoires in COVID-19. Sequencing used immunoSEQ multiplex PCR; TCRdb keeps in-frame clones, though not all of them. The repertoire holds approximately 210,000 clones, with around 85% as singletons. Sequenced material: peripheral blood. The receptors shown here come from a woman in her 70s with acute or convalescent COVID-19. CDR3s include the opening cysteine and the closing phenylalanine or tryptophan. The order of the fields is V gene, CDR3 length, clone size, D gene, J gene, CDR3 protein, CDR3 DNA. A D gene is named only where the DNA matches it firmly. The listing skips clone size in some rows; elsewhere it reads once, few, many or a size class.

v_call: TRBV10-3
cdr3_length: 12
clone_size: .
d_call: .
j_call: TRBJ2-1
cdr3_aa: CAISDSRSEQFF
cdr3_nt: TGTGCCATCAGCGACTCCCGCAGTGAGCAGTTCTTC

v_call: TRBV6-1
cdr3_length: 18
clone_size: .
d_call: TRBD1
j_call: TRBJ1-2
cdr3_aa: CASSEAPRGQVVGYGYTF
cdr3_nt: TGTGCCAGCAGTGAAGCGCCTCGGGGACAGGTAGTCGGCTATGGCTACACCTTC

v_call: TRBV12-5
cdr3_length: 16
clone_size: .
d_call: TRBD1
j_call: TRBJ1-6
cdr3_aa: CASGLVLDRRIQPLHF
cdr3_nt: TGTGCTAGTGGTTTGGTACTGGACAGGAGAATTCAACCCCTCCACTTT

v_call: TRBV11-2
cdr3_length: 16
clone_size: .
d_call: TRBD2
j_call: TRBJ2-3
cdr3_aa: CASSSSGGRSTDTQYF
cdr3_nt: TGTGCCAGCAGCTCGTCGGGGGGACGTAGCACAGATACGCAGTATTTT

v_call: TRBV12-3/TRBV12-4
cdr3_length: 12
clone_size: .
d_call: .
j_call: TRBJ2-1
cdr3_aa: CASSSGANEQFF
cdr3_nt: TGTGCCAGCAGTTCTGGGGCCAATGAGCAGTTCTTC

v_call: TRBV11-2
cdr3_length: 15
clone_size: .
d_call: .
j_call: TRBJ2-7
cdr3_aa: CASSLDLVVAYEQYF
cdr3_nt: TGTGCCAGCAGCTTAGATCTAGTAGTAGCCTACGAGCAGTACTTC

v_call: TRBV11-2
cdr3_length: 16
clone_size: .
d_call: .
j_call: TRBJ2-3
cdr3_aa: CASSSLRGRSSDTQYF
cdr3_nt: TGTGCCAGCAGCTCCCTCCGAGGGAGAAGCTCAGATACGCAGTATTTT

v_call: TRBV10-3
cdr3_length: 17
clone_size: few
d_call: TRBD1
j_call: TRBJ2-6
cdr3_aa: CAISTGTGGAGANVLTF
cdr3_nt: TGTGCCATCAGTACCGGGACAGGGGGCGCTGGGGCCAACGTCCTGACTTTC

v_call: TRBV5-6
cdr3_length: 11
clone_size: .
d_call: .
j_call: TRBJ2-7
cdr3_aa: CASSLGNEQYF
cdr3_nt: TGTGCCAGCAGCTTGGGTAACGAGCAGTACTTC

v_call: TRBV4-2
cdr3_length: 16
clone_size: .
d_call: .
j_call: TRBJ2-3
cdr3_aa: CASSQEVFGLTDTQYF
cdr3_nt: TGTGCCAGCAGCCAAGAAGTCTTCGGTCTCACAGATACGCAGTATTTT

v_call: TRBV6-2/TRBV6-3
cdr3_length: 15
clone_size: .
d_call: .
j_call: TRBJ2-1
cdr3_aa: CASSITGGALHEQFF
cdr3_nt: TGTGCCAGCAGTATCACCGGGGGAGCCTTACATGAGCAGTTCTTC

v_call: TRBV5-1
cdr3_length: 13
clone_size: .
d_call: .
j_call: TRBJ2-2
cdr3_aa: CASTPQGTGELFF
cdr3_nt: TGCGCCAGCACCCCCCAGGGTACCGGGGAGCTGTTTTTT

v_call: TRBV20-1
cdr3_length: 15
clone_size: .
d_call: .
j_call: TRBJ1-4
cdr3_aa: CSASETTGRGEKLFF
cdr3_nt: TGCAGTGCTAGTGAGACGACAGGTCGAGGAGAAAAACTGTTTTTT

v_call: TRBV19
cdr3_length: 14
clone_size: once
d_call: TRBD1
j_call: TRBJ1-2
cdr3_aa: CASSPQGAFYGYTF
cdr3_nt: TGTGCCAGTAGTCCGCAGGGGGCTTTTTATGGCTACACCTTC

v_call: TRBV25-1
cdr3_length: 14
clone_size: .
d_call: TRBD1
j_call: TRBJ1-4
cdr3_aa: CASSDRGIGEKLFF
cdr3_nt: TGTGCCAGCAGTGACAGGGGGATAGGTGAAAAACTGTTTTTT

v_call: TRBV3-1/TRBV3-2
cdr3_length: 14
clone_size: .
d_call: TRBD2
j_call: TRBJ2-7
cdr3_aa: CASSHTSGAYEQYF
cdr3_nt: TGTGCCAGCAGCCACACTAGCGGAGCCTACGAGCAGTACTTC

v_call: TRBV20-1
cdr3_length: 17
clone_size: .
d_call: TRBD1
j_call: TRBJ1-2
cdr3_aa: CSASSPRDRRPNYGYTF
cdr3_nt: TGCAGTGCTAGTTCGCCCAGGGACAGACGACCTAACTATGGCTACACCTTC

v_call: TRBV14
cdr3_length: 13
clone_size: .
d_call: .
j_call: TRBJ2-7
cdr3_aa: CASSQDTSYEQYF
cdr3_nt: TGTGCCAGCAGCCAAGATACCAGCTACGAGCAGTACTTC

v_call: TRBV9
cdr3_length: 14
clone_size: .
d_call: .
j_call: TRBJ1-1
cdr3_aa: CASSVDGSNTEAFF
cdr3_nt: TGTGCCAGCAGCGTAGACGGGAGTAACACTGAAGCTTTCTTT

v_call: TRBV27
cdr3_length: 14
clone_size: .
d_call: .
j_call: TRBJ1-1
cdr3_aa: CASSYAQESAEAFF
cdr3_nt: TGTGCCAGCAGTTATGCACAGGAGTCGGCTGAAGCTTTCTTT

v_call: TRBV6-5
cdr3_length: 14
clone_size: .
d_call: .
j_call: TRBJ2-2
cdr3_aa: CASCVTGNTGELFF
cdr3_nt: TGTGCCAGCTGCGTAACAGGGAACACCGGGGAGCTGTTTTTT

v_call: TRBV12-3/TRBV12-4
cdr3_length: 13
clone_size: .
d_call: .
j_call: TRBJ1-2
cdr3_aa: CASSIDSHRVATF
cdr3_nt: TGTGCCAGCAGTATCGACAGCCATAGGGTAGCCACCTTC

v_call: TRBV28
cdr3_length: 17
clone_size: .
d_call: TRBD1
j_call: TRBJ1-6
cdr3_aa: CASSPDRARQFPSPLHF
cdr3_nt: TGTGCCAGCAGCCCTGACAGGGCCAGACAGTTTCCATCACCCCTCCACTTT

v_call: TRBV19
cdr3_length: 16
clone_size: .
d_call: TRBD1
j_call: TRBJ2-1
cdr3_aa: CASSRGQGQPNYEQFF
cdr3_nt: TGTGCCAGTAGTCGGGGACAGGGTCAGCCCAATTATGAGCAGTTCTTC

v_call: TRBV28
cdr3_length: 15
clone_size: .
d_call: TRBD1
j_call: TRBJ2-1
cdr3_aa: CASSPSIGQDRRQFF
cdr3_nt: TGTGCCAGCAGTCCTTCGATTGGACAGGATCGGAGGCAGTTCTTC

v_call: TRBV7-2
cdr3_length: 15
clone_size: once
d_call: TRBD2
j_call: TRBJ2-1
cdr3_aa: CASSPGLAGGKGQFF
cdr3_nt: TGTGCCAGCAGCCCTGGACTAGCGGGGGGTAAGGGGCAGTTCTTC

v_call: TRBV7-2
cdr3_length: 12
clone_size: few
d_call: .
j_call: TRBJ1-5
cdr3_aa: CASSLVPGPQHF
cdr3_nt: TGTGCCAGCAGCTTAGTCCCAGGGCCCCAGCATTTT

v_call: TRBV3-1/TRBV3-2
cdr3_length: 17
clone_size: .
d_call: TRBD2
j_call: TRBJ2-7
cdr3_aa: CASSHPVGSSGRNEQYF
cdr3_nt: TGTGCCAGCAGCCACCCCGTGGGCTCCAGCGGGAGGAACGAGCAGTACTTC

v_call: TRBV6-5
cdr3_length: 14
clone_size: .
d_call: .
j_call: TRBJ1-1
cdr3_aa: CASTRIGMGLEAFF
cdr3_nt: TGTGCCAGCACCAGAATTGGCATGGGGCTAGAAGCTTTCTTT

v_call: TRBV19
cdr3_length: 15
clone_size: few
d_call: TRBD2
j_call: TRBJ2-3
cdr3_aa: CASSPTSGGADTQYF
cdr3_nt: TGTGCCAGTTCTCCTACTAGCGGGGGGGCAGATACGCAGTATTTT

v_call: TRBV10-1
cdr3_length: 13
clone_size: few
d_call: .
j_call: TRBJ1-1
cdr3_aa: CASQTGRNTEAFF
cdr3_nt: TGCGCCAGCCAAACAGGGAGGAACACTGAAGCTTTCTTT

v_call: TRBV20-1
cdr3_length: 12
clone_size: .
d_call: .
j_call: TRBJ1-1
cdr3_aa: CSASSVPTEAFF
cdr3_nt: TGCAGTGCTAGTTCGGTCCCTACTGAAGCTTTCTTT

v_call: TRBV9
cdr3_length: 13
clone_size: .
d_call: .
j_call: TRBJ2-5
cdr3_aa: CASSSSEGETQYF
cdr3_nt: TGTGCCAGCAGCTCCTCGGAGGGGGAGACCCAGTACTTC

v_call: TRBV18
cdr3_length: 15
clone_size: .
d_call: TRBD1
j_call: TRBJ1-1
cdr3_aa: CASSERQGQNTEAFF
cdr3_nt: TGTGCCAGCTCAGAAAGACAGGGCCAGAACACTGAAGCTTTCTTT

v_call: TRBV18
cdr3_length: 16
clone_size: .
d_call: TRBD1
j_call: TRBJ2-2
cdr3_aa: CASSPYRGRDTGELFF
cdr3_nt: TGTGCCAGCTCACCGTACAGGGGACGGGACACCGGGGAGCTGTTTTTT

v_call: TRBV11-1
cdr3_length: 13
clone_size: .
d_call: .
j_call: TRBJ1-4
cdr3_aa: CASSLAIREKLFF
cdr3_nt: TGTGCCAGCAGCTTAGCGATCCGGGAAAAACTGTTTTTT

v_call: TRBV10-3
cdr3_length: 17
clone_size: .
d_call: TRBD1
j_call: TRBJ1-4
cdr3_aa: CAISEVTGGAAREKLFF
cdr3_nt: TGTGCCATCAGTGAGGTTACAGGGGGCGCCGCGCGGGAAAAACTGTTTTTT

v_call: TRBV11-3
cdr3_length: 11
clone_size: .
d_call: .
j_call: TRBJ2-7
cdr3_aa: CASSSSYEQYF
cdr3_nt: TGTGCCAGCAGCTCATCCTACGAGCAGTACTTC

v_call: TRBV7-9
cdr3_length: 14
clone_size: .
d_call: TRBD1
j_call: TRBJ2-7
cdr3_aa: CASSAAGQEWKQYF
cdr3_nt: TGTGCCAGCAGCGCCGCCGGACAGGAGTGGAAGCAGTACTTC

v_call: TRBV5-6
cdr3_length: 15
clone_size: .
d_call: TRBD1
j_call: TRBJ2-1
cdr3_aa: CASSPDREGNNEQFF
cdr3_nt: TGTGCCAGCAGCCCGGACAGGGAAGGAAACAATGAGCAGTTCTTC